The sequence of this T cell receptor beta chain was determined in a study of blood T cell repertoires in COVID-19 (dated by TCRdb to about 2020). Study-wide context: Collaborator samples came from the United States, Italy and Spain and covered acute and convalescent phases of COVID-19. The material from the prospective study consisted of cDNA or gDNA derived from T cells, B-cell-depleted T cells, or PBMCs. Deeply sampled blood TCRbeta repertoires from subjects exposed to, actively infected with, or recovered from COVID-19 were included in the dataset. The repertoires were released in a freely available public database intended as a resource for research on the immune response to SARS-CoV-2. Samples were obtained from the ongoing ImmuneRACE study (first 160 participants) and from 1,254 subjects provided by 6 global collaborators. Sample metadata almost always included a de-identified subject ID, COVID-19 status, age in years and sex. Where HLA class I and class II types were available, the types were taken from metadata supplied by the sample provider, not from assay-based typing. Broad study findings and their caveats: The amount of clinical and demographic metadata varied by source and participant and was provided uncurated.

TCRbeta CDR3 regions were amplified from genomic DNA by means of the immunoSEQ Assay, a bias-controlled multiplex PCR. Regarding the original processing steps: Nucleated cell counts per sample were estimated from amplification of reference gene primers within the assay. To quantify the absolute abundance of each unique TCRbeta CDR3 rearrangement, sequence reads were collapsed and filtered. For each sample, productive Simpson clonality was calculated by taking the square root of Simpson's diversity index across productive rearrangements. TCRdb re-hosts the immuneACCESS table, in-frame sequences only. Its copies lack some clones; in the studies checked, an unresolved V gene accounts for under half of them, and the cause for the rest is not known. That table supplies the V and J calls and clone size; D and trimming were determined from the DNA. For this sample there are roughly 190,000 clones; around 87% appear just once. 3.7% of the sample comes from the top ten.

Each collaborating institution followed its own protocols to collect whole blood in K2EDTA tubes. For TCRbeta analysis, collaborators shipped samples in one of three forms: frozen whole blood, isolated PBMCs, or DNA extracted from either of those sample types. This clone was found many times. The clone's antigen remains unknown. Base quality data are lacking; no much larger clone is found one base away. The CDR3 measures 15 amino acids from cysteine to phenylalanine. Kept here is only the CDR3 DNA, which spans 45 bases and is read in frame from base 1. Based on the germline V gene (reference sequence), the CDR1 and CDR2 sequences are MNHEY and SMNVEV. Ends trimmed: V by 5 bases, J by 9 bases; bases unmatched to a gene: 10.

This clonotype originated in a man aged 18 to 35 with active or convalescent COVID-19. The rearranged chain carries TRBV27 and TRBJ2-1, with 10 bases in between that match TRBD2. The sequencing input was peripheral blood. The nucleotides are TGTGCCAGCAGTGAACTAGCGGGAAAAACTGGTGAGCAGTTCTTC. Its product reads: CASSELAGKTGEQFF.